This T cell receptor beta chain originates from a study of blood T cell repertoires in COVID-19. Study background: Specimens from acute and convalescent COVID-19 originated in the United States, Italy and Spain.

The germline CDR1 and CDR2 sequences are SGHTA and FQGTGA. This CDR3 spans 16 amino acids. Trimming left V 6 bases short and J 3 bases short, with 21 bases between. Repertoires were generated with immunoSEQ multiplex PCR, while TCRdb's copy carries only in-frame clones and drops some. The data contain about 200,000 clones, roughly 83% of them seen just once; the ten biggest clones take up approximately 5%. Study members were between roughly 18 and 100 years old and lived in over 20 US regions. The source material was PBMCs or T cells enriched from blood (not recorded which). This receptor was taken from a man aged 40-55 years with acute COVID-19. The rearrangement joins TRBV7-3 to TRBJ2-7; D might be TRBD2 (5 bases). As DNA, the CDR3 is TGTGCCAGCAGATCTATCACCCTGCGGGCGAGCTACGAGCAGTACTTC. Protein sequence: CASRSITLRASYEQYF.